This T cell receptor beta chain was documented in a study of blood T cell repertoires in COVID-19. Germline V gives CDR1 MDHEN, CDR2 SYDVKM. The CDR3 loop spans 15 amino acids. Trimming shortened V by 2 bases and J by 0 bases, and 10 bases separated the two germline ends. Data came from immunoSEQ multiplex PCR; TCRdb stores just in-frame clones and leaves some out. The sample lists more than 95,000 clones; approximately 84% were seen once. The clonotype originates from a man in his 70s with active or convalescent COVID-19. Sample: peripheral blood. The V and J genes are TRBV28 and TRBJ1-2; D ambiguous. The CDR3 DNA is TGTGCCAGCAGTTTAATGTCGGTGGCTAACTATGGCTACACCTTC. It encodes CASSLMSVANYGYTF.